A selection of T cell receptor beta chains follows, all from one sample in a study of blood T cell repertoires in COVID-19. Profiled with immunoSEQ multiplex PCR; TCRdb holds only in-frame clones, not every one. Of 250,000 to 300,000 clones in the sample, 89% were seen once. Sample: PBMCs or T cells enriched from blood (not recorded which). The receptors originated from a woman aged 40 to 55 who had recovered from COVID-19. CDR3s include the opening cysteine and the closing phenylalanine or tryptophan. Fields, in order: J gene, V gene, D gene, clone size, CDR3 protein, CDR3 DNA. D genes are given only for firm matches. Clone size is given for some rows only: seen once, a few or many times, or a class if the clone is expanded.

>TRBJ2-1|TRBV27|-|once
CASSFSGVNEQFF
TGTGCCAGCAGTTTTTCGGGAGTAAATGAGCAGTTCTTC
>TRBJ1-2|TRBV7-2|TRBD1|-
CASSLVQGAAGYTF
TGTGCCAGCAGCTTAGTGCAGGGGGCGGCCGGCTACACCTTC
>TRBJ1-5|TRBV27|-|-
CASSLVSEGGEPQHF
TGTGCCAGCAGTTTAGTATCGGAGGGCGGGGAGCCCCAGCATTTT
>TRBJ1-3|TRBV6-5|-|-
CATDTGPVTIYF
TGTGCCACCGACACCGGTCCTGTCACCATATATTTT
>TRBJ2-1|TRBV2|-|once
CASSEATRAQFF
TGTGCCAGCAGTGAAGCCACTAGAGCACAGTTCTTC
>TRBJ2-5|TRBV7-2|TRBD2|once
CASSLRRGLAGAYLETQYF
TGTGCCAGCAGCTTAAGAAGGGGACTAGCGGGAGCTTACTTGGAGACCCAGTACTTC
>TRBJ2-7|TRBV25-1|-|-
CASSAQGGNEQYF
TGTGCCAGCAGTGCTCAGGGTGGCAACGAGCAGTACTTC
>TRBJ1-2|TRBV19|-|-
CASSIDLDSYYGYTF
TGTGCCAGTAGTATAGATCTCGACAGTTACTATGGCTACACCTTC
>TRBJ1-1|TRBV6-5|-|-
CASSPSGAEGTEAFF
TGTGCCAGCAGCCCATCAGGGGCCGAGGGCACTGAAGCTTTCTTT
>TRBJ1-2|TRBV5-6|-|few
CASSLDFGSANYGYTF
TGTGCCAGCAGCCTAGACTTTGGGTCAGCTAACTATGGCTACACCTTC
>TRBJ1-6|TRBV5-1|-|-
CASSLTVNSYNSPLHF
TGCGCCAGCAGCCTTACAGTGAACTCCTATAATTCACCCCTCCACTTT
>TRBJ2-2|TRBV5-4|-|once
CASSGNRVTGELFF
TGTGCCAGCAGCGGTAACAGGGTAACCGGGGAGCTGTTTTTT
>TRBJ2-7|TRBV4-1|-|-
CASSQEELTGSYEQYF
TGCGCCAGCAGCCAAGAGGAGCTGACTGGGTCCTACGAGCAGTACTTC
>TRBJ1-1|TRBV7-9|-|-
CASTELPPRGTEAFF
TGTGCCAGCACCGAACTCCCTCCTCGAGGCACTGAAGCTTTCTTT
>TRBJ1-1|TRBV19|-|-
CASTLGLLNTEAFF
TGTGCCAGTACCTTGGGGCTCCTGAACACTGAAGCTTTCTTT
>TRBJ1-1|TRBV14|-|-
CASSQDRNTEAFF
TGTGCCAGCAGCCAAGACAGAAACACTGAAGCTTTCTTT
>TRBJ1-6|TRBV5-1|-|-
CASSPGYNSPLHF
TGCGCCAGCAGCCCCGGGTATAATTCACCCCTCCACTTT
>TRBJ2-7|TRBV27|TRBD2|few
CASSRDRRTSGRSYEQYF
TGTGCCAGCAGCCGGGACCGAAGGACTAGCGGGAGATCCTACGAGCAGTACTTC
>TRBJ2-2|TRBV5-4|-|-
CASSFSRGNTGELFF
TGTGCCAGCAGCTTTTCCAGGGGCAACACCGGGGAGCTGTTTTTT
>TRBJ2-5|TRBV19|TRBD1|once
CASSTRQGKGGETQYF
TGTGCCAGTAGTACACGACAGGGAAAGGGCGGAGAGACCCAGTACTTC
>TRBJ2-5|TRBV5-1|TRBD1|-
CASSFGQGSEPQYF
TGCGCCAGCAGCTTTGGACAGGGCTCAGAGCCCCAGTACTTC
>TRBJ2-5|TRBV6-5|TRBD2|-
CASTLAGGIEETQYF
TGTGCCAGCACCCTAGCGGGCGGAATAGAAGAGACCCAGTACTTC
>TRBJ1-2|TRBV9|TRBD1|-
CASSEMTGEGLVDGYTF
TGTGCCAGCAGCGAAATGACAGGGGAAGGACTTGTTGATGGCTACACCTTC
>TRBJ2-3|TRBV27|-|-
CASLQTEPHTDTQYF
TGTGCCAGCTTACAAACCGAACCTCACACAGATACGCAGTATTTT
>TRBJ1-4|TRBV7-6|-|few
CASSLVGLRTNEKLFF
TGTGCCAGCAGCTTAGTGGGGCTCCGGACGAATGAAAAACTGTTTTTT
>TRBJ1-2|TRBV11-1|-|-
CASSSGYGYTF
TGTGCCAGCAGCTCCGGGTATGGCTACACCTTC
>TRBJ1-3|TRBV6-5|-|-
CATSPGTGNTIYF
TGTGCCACTTCTCCAGGGACTGGAAACACCATATATTTT
>TRBJ1-2|TRBV6-6|TRBD1|-
CASSRRQGGAGYTF
TGTGCCAGCAGCCGACGACAGGGTGGGGCTGGCTACACCTTC
>TRBJ2-1|TRBV4-1|-|-
CASSQEIGRLGEQFF
TGCGCCAGCAGCCAAGAAATCGGCAGGCTTGGAGAGCAGTTCTTC
>TRBJ1-6|TRBV12-3/TRBV12-4|TRBD1|-
CASCEQGTSPLHF
TGTGCCAGCTGCGAACAGGGGACCTCACCCCTCCACTTT
>TRBJ2-5|TRBV5-1|TRBD2|once
CASSLVAGGAQETQYF
TGCGCCAGCAGCTTGGTAGCGGGGGGGGCCCAAGAGACCCAGTACTTC
>TRBJ2-7|TRBV5-5|TRBD2|-
CASSLTSGGYEQYF
TGTGCCAGCAGCTTAACTAGCGGGGGCTACGAGCAGTACTTC
>TRBJ2-1|TRBV7-9|-|-
CASSSGSYNEQFF
TGTGCCAGCAGCTCAGGGTCGTACAATGAGCAGTTCTTC
>TRBJ2-1|TRBV4-1|-|-
CASSPIRGRALGEQFF
TGCGCCAGCAGCCCGATTAGGGGGAGGGCCCTCGGGGAGCAGTTCTTC
>TRBJ1-6|TRBV9|-|-
CASSGGGPVNSPLHF
TGTGCCAGCAGCGGCGGGGGCCCGGTTAATTCACCCCTCCACTTT
>TRBJ2-5|TRBV4-1|TRBD2|-
CASSHEGREGRPTQYF
TGCGCCAGCAGCCACGAGGGGCGGGAGGGCCGCCCCACCCAGTACTTC
>TRBJ2-5|TRBV2|TRBD2|-
CASAMESGEGETQYF
TGTGCCAGCGCTATGGAGAGCGGGGAAGGAGAGACCCAGTACTTC
>TRBJ2-7|TRBV15|TRBD1|-
CATSSRQGPYEQYF
TGTGCCACCAGCTCCCGACAGGGCCCCTACGAGCAGTACTTC
>TRBJ1-2|TRBV2|-|-
CASSLGTLDFYTF
TGTGCCAGCAGCCTGGGGACACTAGACTTCTACACCTTC
>TRBJ1-3|TRBV5-4|TRBD1|-
CASSLTGDLVNTIYF
TGTGCCAGCAGCTTGACAGGGGACCTAGTAAACACCATATATTTT
>TRBJ2-3|TRBV3-1/TRBV3-2|-|-
CATGTALPDTQYF
TGTGCCACCGGGACTGCCCTCCCGGATACGCAGTATTTT
>TRBJ1-2|TRBV30|TRBD1|-
CAWSPGTGDGYTF
TGTGCCTGGAGTCCCGGGACAGGGGATGGCTACACCTTC
>TRBJ1-1|TRBV6-5|-|-
CASSYSSGMGEAFF
TGTGCCAGCAGTTACTCGTCAGGGATGGGTGAAGCTTTCTTT